At least ten counts were recorded for the clone carrying this T cell receptor (beta chain). Its antigen is unidentified. These data are taken from a study of CD8 T cells in ankylosing spondylitis. Study-level points and caveats: Ankylosing spondylitis blood appeared to be characterized by a TCR beta motif of roughly eight highly homologous variants.

Trimming took 1 base from V and 9 from J, leaving 7 bases between them. Germline lookup yields CDR1 SGHAT and CDR2 FQNNGV. The CDR3 has 12 amino acids. MiXCR was run by TCRdb on the 5' RACE reads, yielding one entry per CDR3 protein. The sample records about 800,000 distinct CDR3 sequences, approximately 12% being singletons. The rearrangement uses TRBV11-2 and TRBJ2-1; D remains ambiguous. Material: blood, either unsorted or a sorted T cell fraction (not recorded which). The source is a male donor with ankylosing spondylitis. The CDR3 loop reads CASSLGLGEQFF. In nucleotides, the CDR3 is TGTGCCAGCAGCTTAGGGTTGGGTGAGCAGTTCTTC. The full variable domain, rest sourced from reference TRBV11-2 and TRBJ2-1, is EAGVAQSPRYKIIEKRQSVAFWCNPISGHATLYWYQQILGQGPKLLIQFQNNGVVDDSQLPKDRFSAERLKGVDSTLKIQPAKLEDSAVYLCASSLGLGEQFFGPGTRLTVL.